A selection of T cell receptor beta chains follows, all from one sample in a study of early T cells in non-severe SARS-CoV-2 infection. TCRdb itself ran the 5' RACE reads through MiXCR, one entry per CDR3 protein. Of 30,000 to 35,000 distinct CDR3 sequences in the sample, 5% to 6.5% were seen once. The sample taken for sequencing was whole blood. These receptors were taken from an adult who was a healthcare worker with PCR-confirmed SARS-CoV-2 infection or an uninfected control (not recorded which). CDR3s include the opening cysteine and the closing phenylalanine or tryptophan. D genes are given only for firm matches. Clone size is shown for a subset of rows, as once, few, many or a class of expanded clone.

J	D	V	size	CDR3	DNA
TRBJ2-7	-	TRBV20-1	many	CSARRGTGYEQYF	TGCAGTGCTAGAAGGGGCACAGGGTACGAGCAGTACTTC
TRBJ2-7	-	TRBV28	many	CASSDPLGAYEQYF	TGTGCCAGCAGTGACCCCCTAGGGGCCTACGAGCAGTACTTC
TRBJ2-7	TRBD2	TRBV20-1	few	CSASLTSGPYEQYF	TGCAGTGCTAGCCTGACTAGCGGCCCCTACGAGCAGTACTTC
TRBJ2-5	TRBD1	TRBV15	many	CATSRDRDREETQYF	TGTGCCACCAGCAGAGACCGGGACAGGGAAGAGACCCAGTACTTC
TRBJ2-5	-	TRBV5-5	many	CASSLWVETQYF	TGTGCCAGCAGCTTGTGGGTGGAGACCCAGTACTTC
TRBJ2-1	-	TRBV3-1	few	CASTKNGGSDNEQFF	TGTGCCAGCACAAAGAATGGGGGCTCAGACAATGAGCAGTTCTTC
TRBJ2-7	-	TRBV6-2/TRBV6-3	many	CASSYPLADEQYF	TGTGCCAGCAGTTACCCGCTTGCGGACGAGCAGTACTTC
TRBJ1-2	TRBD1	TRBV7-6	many	CASSPGTGEGGYTF	TGTGCCAGCAGCCCCGGGACAGGGGAAGGGGGCTACACCTTC
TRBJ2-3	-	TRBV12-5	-	CASGLADTQYF	TGTGCTAGTGGTTTGGCCGATACGCAGTATTTT
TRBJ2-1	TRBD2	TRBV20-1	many	CTSGGISYNEQFF	TGCACTAGCGGGGGGATCTCCTACAATGAGCAGTTCTTC
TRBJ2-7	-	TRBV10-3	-	CAISEGAYEQYF	TGTGCCATCAGTGAAGGGGCCTACGAGCAGTACTTC
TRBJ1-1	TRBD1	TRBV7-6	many	CASSRGQGPNTEAFF	TGTGCCAGCAGCCGAGGACAGGGGCCAAACACTGAAGCTTTCTTT
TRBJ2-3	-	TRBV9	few	CASSVSGATDTQYF	TGTGCCAGCAGCGTATCAGGGGCCACAGATACGCAGTATTTT
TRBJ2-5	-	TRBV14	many	CASSPGWGPRETQYF	TGTGCCAGCAGCCCCGGTTGGGGACCCCGGGAGACCCAGTACTTC
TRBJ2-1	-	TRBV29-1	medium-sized	CSAGTAYNEQFF	TGCAGCGCTGGGACTGCCTACAATGAGCAGTTCTTC
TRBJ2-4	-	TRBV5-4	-	CASSPTGRQNIQYF	TGTGCCAGCAGCCCCACAGGGAGGCAAAACATTCAGTACTTC
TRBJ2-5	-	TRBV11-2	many	CASSLVVGQQETQYF	TGTGCCAGCAGCTTAGTGGTCGGACAGCAAGAGACCCAGTACTTC
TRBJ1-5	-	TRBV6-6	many	CASTHGTEYSNQPQHF	TGTGCCAGCACCCACGGGACGGAGTATAGCAATCAGCCCCAGCATTTT
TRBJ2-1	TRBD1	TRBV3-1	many	CASSLLTGYNEQFF	TGTGCCAGCAGCCTCTTGACAGGGTACAATGAGCAGTTCTTC
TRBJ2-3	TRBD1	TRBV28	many	CASTLHGQADTQYF	TGTGCCAGCACTCTACATGGACAGGCAGATACGCAGTATTTT
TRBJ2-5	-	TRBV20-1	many	CSGQPLDIQETQYF	TGCAGTGGCCAGCCCTTAGATATCCAAGAGACCCAGTACTTC
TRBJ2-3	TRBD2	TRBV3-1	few	CASSRPGTSGGAGTDTQYF	TGTGCCAGCAGCCGACCCGGGACTAGCGGGGGGGCGGGCACAGATACGCAGTATTTT
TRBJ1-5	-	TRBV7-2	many	CASRGGGLYQPQHF	TGTGCCAGCAGGGGAGGGGGGCTGTATCAGCCCCAGCATTTT
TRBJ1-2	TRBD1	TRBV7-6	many	CASSLADRFGPPNYGYTF	TGTGCCAGCAGCTTAGCGGACAGGTTCGGCCCCCCTAACTATGGCTACACCTTC
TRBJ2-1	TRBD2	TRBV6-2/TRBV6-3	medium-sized	CASSYGRTSNNEQFF	TGTGCCAGCAGTTACGGGCGGACTAGCAACAATGAGCAGTTCTTC
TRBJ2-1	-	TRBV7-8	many	CASSLTNEQFF	TGTGCCAGCAGCCTGACCAATGAGCAGTTCTTC
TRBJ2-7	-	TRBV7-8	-	CASSPGAAPGDITYEQYF	TGTGCCAGCAGCCCCGGGGCGGCCCCGGGGGACATAACCTACGAGCAGTACTTC
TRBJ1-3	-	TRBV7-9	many	CASSLGWMMGDPGGSGNTIYF	TGTGCCAGCAGCTTAGGTTGGATGATGGGGGACCCGGGCGGCTCTGGAAACACCATATATTTT
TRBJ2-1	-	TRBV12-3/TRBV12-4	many	CASSFGGAVVEQFF	TGTGCCAGCAGTTTTGGGGGGGCCGTCGTTGAGCAGTTCTTC
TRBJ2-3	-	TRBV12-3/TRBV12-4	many	CASSLFTDTQYF	TGTGCCAGCAGTCTTTTCACAGATACGCAGTATTTT
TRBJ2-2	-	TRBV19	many	CATEGGNTGELFF	TGTGCCACCGAGGGGGGGAACACCGGGGAGCTGTTTTTT
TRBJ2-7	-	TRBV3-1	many	CASSRTTYEQYF	TGTGCCAGCAGCCGGACGACCTACGAGCAGTACTTC
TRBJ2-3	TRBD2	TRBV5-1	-	CASSSTAGASGTDTQYF	TGCGCCAGCAGCTCGACAGCGGGGGCGTCCGGCACAGATACGCAGTATTTT
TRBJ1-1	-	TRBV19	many	CASMRGVSNTEAFF	TGTGCCAGTATGAGGGGAGTCTCCAACACTGAAGCTTTCTTT
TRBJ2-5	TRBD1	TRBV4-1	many	CASSLGTEETQYF	TGCGCCAGCAGCCTCGGGACAGAAGAGACCCAGTACTTC
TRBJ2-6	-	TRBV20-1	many	CSARARGSGANVLTF	TGCAGTGCTAGAGCCCGAGGAAGCGGGGCCAACGTCCTGACTTTC
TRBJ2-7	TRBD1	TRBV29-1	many	CSVEGPGQGEYEQYF	TGCAGCGTTGAAGGACCGGGACAGGGGGAATACGAGCAGTACTTC
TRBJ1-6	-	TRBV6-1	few	CASISRGNNSPLHF	TGTGCCAGCATTTCGAGGGGGAATAATTCACCCCTCCACTTT
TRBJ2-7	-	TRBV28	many	CASSLSGTGSSYEQYF	TGTGCCAGCAGTCTCTCCGGGACGGGAAGCTCCTACGAGCAGTACTTC
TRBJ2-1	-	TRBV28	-	CASRAGQPGNEQFF	TGTGCCAGCAGAGCGGGACAGCCAGGCAATGAGCAGTTCTTC
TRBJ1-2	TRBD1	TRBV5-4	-	CASSSRDRYGYTF	TGTGCCAGCAGCTCCCGGGACAGATATGGCTACACCTTC
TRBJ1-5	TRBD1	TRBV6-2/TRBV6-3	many	CASSKGTGGSQPQHF	TGTGCCAGCAGTAAGGGGACAGGGGGCAGTCAGCCCCAGCATTTT
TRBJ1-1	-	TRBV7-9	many	CASSPGTLNTEAFF	TGTGCCAGCAGCCCCGGGACACTTAACACTGAAGCTTTCTTT
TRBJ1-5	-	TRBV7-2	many	CASSPGVTQPQHF	TGTGCCAGCAGCCCCGGAGTAACTCAGCCCCAGCATTTT
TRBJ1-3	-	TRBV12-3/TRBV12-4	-	CASSGQPSSGNTIYF	TGTGCCAGCTCCGGTCAGCCGAGCTCTGGAAACACCATATATTTT
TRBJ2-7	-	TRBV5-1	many	CASSPGLMSSYEQYF	TGCGCCAGCAGCCCAGGACTTATGAGCTCCTACGAGCAGTACTTC
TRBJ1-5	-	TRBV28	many	CASSLGRSNQPQHF	TGTGCCAGCAGCCTGGGACGGAGCAATCAGCCCCAGCATTTT
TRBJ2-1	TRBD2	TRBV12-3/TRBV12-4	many	CASSPGGAGGYNEQFF	TGTGCCAGCAGCCCTGGGGGGGCGGGGGGCTACAATGAGCAGTTCTTC
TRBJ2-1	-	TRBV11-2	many	CASSSGQGPWNEQFF	TGTGCCAGCAGCTCCGGACAAGGACCCTGGAATGAGCAGTTCTTC
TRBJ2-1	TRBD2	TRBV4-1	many	CASSPTSGGNNEQFF	TGCGCCAGCAGCCCTACTAGCGGGGGGAACAATGAGCAGTTCTTC
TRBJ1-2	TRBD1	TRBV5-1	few	CASSPSGTVGYTF	TGCGCCAGCAGCCCAAGCGGGACAGTCGGCTACACCTTC
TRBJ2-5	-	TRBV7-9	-	CASSGGGLETQYF	TGTGCCAGCAGCGGAGGGGGGTTGGAGACCCAGTACTTC
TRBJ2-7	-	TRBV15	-	CATSRGRGEPYEQYF	TGTGCCACCAGCAGAGGCAGGGGTGAACCCTACGAGCAGTACTTC
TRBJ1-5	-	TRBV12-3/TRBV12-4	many	CASSPNPDSSNQPQHF	TGTGCCAGCAGCCCTAATCCCGACAGCAGCAATCAGCCCCAGCATTTT
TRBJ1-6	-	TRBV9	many	CASSPRTRGYNSPLHF	TGTGCCAGCAGCCCAAGGACTCGAGGCTATAATTCACCCCTCCACTTT
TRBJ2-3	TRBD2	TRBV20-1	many	CSARRTSADTQYF	TGCAGTGCTAGGAGGACTAGTGCGGATACGCAGTATTTT
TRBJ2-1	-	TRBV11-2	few	CASSLVTYNEQFF	TGTGCCAGCAGCTTAGTTACTTACAATGAGCAGTTCTTC